Each of the 3 T cell receptor beta chains below was sequenced from the same sample in a study of identical twins. Each CDR3 protein gets one entry after TCRdb re-called the 5' RACE reads with MiXCR. In the table there are just over 500,000 distinct CDR3 sequences, about 20% of which are singletons. These data were also reused for a study on T cells expressing NK-cell markers.

Sequences were obtained from CD4+ T cells sorted from blood. Receptors were obtained from a woman in her late teens or twenties in good health.

This clonotype appeared many times. The rearrangement joins TRBV20-1 to TRBJ2-3; the D gene is possibly TRBD2 (6 bases). The CDR3 runs 14 residues. The germline V and J ends were trimmed by 5 bases and 0 bases, with 12 bases remaining between them. From germline, CDR1 is DFQATT and CDR2 SNEGSKA (reference sequence). The CDR3 is CSAHKGGSTDTQYF. The CDR3 DNA sequence: TGCAGTGCTCATAAGGGAGGCAGCACAGATACGCAGTATTTT.

This sequence joins TRBV27 and TRBJ2-7, with 9 bases aligning to TRBD1. This CDR3 contains 16 residues. Germline loops: CDR1 MNHEY, CDR2 SMNVEV (reference sequence). J lost 6 bases, V lost 3 bases, and 12 bases had no gene match. The CDR3 DNA reads TGTGCCAGCAGTTTGTCCACCCCGGACAGGGGAGGCGAGCAGTACTTC. This translates into CASSLSTPDRGGEQYF.

This clonotype turned up a few times. The rearrangement uses TRBV20-1 and TRBJ1-5; weak D call: TRBD1 (5 bases). Trimming stripped 6 bases from V and 2 bases from J, with 14 bases between. The germline gives CDR1 DFQATT, CDR2 SNEGSKA (reference sequence). CDR3 length: 14 residues. The CDR3 DNA reads TGCAGTGCCTCCCAGGGATTTGGCAATCAGCCCCAGCATTTT. Amino acid sequence: CSASQGFGNQPQHF.